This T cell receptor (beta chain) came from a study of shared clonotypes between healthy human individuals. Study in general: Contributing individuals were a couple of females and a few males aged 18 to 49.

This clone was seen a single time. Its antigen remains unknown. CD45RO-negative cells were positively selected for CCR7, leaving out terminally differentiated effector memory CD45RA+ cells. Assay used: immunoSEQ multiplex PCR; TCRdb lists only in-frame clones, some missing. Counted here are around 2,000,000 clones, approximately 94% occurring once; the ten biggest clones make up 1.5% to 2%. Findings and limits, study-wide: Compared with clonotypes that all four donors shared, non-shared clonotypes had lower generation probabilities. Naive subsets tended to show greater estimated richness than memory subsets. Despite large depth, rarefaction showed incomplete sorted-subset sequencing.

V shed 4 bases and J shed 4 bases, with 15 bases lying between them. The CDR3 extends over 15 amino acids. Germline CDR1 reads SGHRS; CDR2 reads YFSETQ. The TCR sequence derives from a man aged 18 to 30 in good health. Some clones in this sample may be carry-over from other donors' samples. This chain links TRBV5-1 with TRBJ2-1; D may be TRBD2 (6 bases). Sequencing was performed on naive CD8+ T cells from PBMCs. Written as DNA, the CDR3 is TGCGCCAGCAGCGGGGGACTGCCTCCTTACAATGAGCAGTTCTTC. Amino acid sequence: CASSGGLPPYNEQFF.